What follows are 25 T cell receptor beta chains derived from one specimen sequenced in a study of tissue T cells after allogeneic stem cell transplantation. Some clones are missing from TCRdb's copy, which holds only in-frame ones; the method was immunoSEQ multiplex PCR. The table has about 15,000 clones, about three quarters seen once. The sequencing sample was made of spleen. These receptors were taken from a female BALB/c mouse in good health. This line is of MHC haplotype H2-d.

This clone was detected once. Gene names are mouse gene names. The CDR3 end lies 1 residue beyond the end of the read and is filled in from the germline J gene. This chain links TRBV13-1 with TRBJ2-7, with 10 bases identical to TRBD1. The V gene end was trimmed by 3 bases and the J gene end by 5 bases; junction bases not matched to a gene: 5. Germline V CDR1 and CDR2: NSHNY, SYGAGN. This CDR3 comprises 14 residues. CDR3 protein: CASSADRGRDEQYF. The CDR3 bases that were read are TGTGCCAGCAGTGCAGACAGGGGGCGCGATGAACAGTAC.

This clone was counted only a few times. The genes are named according to mouse. The CDR3 end falls 1 residue outside the read, so it is completed with the germline J gene. This chain joins TRBV4 and TRBJ2-7, with 8 bases that match TRBD2. Germline V gene sequence: CDR1 LGHDT, CDR2 YNNKQL (reference sequence). This CDR3 region has 14 residues. V gave up 4 bases and J gave up 0 bases; unmatched junction bases: 2. CDR3 DNA (partial): TGTGCCAGCAGCTCTGACTGGGGCTCCTATGAACAGTAC. Its protein product is CASSSDWGSYEQY. The full-length CDR3 reads as CASSSDWGSYEQYF.

Regarding this clone: Germline and genes: mouse. Read sequence stops 1 residue before the CDR3 end, and the germline J gene provides the missing end. The J gene is TRBJ2-5, the V gene TRBV13-1; TRBD2 matches 9 bases. V lost 5 bases to trimming and J lost 3 bases; unmatched junction nucleotides: 7. CDR3 size: 15 residues. Germline loops: CDR1 NSHNY, CDR2 SYGAGN. CDR3 DNA, as far as it was read: TGTGCCAGCAGCCCCGGGGGGACTGGGCAAGACACCCAGTAC. Encoded protein: CASSPGGTGQDTQY. The full CDR3 reads CASSPGGTGQDTQYF.

Turning to this clone: Gene names are mouse gene names. The read stops 1 residue short of the end of the CDR3; the missing end is completed from the germline J gene. The rearrangement uses TRBV1 and TRBJ2-5; D remains unclear. This CDR3 comprises 15 residues. V gave up 1 base and J gave up 1 base, with 9 bases separating them. CDR1 NSQYPW and CDR2 LRSPGD come from the germline V gene (reference sequence). The part of the CDR3 DNA that was read is TGCACCTGCAGTGCAGCACGGGCGGACCAAGACACCCAGTAC. Amino acid sequence: CTCSAARADQDTQY. The CDR3, in full, reads CTCSAARADQDTQYF.

With regard to this clone: The germline and genes are mouse ones. The missing CDR3 end, 1 residue past where the read stops, is filled in from the germline J gene. The chain carries TRBV20 and TRBJ1-2; 9 bases agree with TRBD1. The CDR3 runs to 13 residues. Germline V gene lookup returns CDR1 GFQATS and CDR2 STVNSAI. J gave up 3 bases and V 3 bases, and 2 bases lay outside the gene matches. The CDR3 loop reads CGASTGGHSDYTF. Partial CDR3 DNA: TGTGGTGCTAGCACAGGGGGCCACTCCGACTACACC.

In the case of this clone: Mouse gene names and germline throughout. The read ends 1 residue early relative to the CDR3; the germline J gene fills the gap. The V and J genes are TRBV1 and TRBJ1-1, with D perhaps TRBD1 (5 bases). Trimming took 0 bases from V and 0 from J, leaving 11 bases between them. The CDR3 is 16 amino acids. The germline CDR1 and CDR2 sequences are NSQYPW and LRSPGD (reference sequence). The CDR3 reads CTCSADRGQPNTEVFF. The DNA read from the CDR3 is TGCACCTGCAGTGCAGATCGAGGACAACCAAACACAGAAGTCTTC.

Concerning this clone: The gene symbols are mouse symbols. The read comes to an end 1 residue before the CDR3 does, leaving the germline J gene to fill in the end. The V and J genes are TRBV19 and TRBJ1-3; D gene ambiguous. The CDR3 extends over 15 amino acids. Germline V gene sequence: CDR1 FNHDT, CDR2 SITEND (reference sequence). The V and J ends lost 2 bases and 3 bases respectively, with 12 bases between them. Partial CDR3 DNA: TGTGCCAGCAGTATTGGGGTGGGAAATGGAAATACGCTCTAT. Protein sequence: CASSIGVGNGNTLY. The complete CDR3 sequence is CASSIGVGNGNTLYF.

This clone was seen just once. The listed genes are named as in mouse. The CDR3 extends 1 residue past the end of the read, so its final part is completed from the germline J gene. The chain links TRBV13-1 to TRBJ1-2; D is uncertain. Deletions cut 2 bases from V and 4 bases from J, with 3 bases between. From germline, CDR1 is NSHNY and CDR2 SYGAGN. The CDR3 spans 11 residues. The sequenced part of the CDR3 DNA is TGTGCCAGCAGTGAGGGCTCCGACTACACC. This codes for CASSEGSDYT. The whole CDR3 protein is CASSEGSDYTF.

To note about this clone: Mouse germline and gene names are used. Partial CDR3 DNA: TGTGCCAGCAGCCCCCAAAACACCTTGTAC. As protein: CASSPQNTLY. The entire CDR3 is CASSPQNTLYF. The chain employs TRBV19 and TRBJ2-4, with D unclear. The CDR3 end falls 1 residue outside the read, so it is completed with the germline J gene. This CDR3 is built from 11 residues. The V end was cut by 5 bases, the J end by 3 bases, with 4 bases between. The germline V gene has CDR1 FNHDT and CDR2 SITEND (reference sequence). The full variable domain, in which reference TRBV19 and TRBJ2-4 provide the parts outside the CDR3, is GGIITQTPKFLIGQEGQKLTLKCQQNFNHDTMYWYRQDSGKGLRLIYYSITENDLQKGDLSEGYDASREKKSSFSLTVTSAQKNEMAVFLCASSPQNTLYFGAGTRLSVL.

This clone showed up just a few times. These gene names are mouse names. Coverage ceases 1 residue before the CDR3 finishes, and the germline J gene fills in the end. J is TRBJ2-7 and V is TRBV4; 10 nucleotides agree with TRBD2. The germline V gene encodes CDR1 LGHDT and CDR2 YNNKQL (reference sequence). V was clipped by 6 bases and J by 3 bases; unmatched bases: 2. CDR3 length: 13 residues. The covered CDR3 bases are TGTGCCAGCAGACGGACTGGGGGCTATGAACAGTAC. Protein sequence: CASRRTGGYEQY. The complete CDR3 reads CASRRTGGYEQYF.

A note on this clone: Any gene name here is a mouse gene name. The read comes to an end 1 residue before the CDR3 does, leaving the germline J gene to fill in the end. The chain couples TRBV20 to TRBJ1-5; D is perhaps TRBD1 (6 bases). Germline V gene lookup returns CDR1 GFQATS and CDR2 STVNSAI. V dropped 5 bases and J dropped 1 base, with 9 bases sitting between them. CDR3 length: 13 amino acids. The DNA read from the CDR3 is TGTGGTGCTTCGGGACAAAACAACCAGGCTCCGCTT. This sequence encodes CGASGQNNQAPL. The complete CDR3 protein is CGASGQNNQAPLF. Looking up the rest from reference TRBV20 and TRBJ1-5 gives the full variable domain: GALVYQYPRRTICKSGTSMRMECQAVGFQATSVAWYRQSPQKTFELIALSTVNSAIKYEQNFTQEKFPISHPNLSFSSMTVLNAYLEDRGLYLCGASGQNNQAPLFGEGTRLSVL.

In regard to this clone: The gene symbols are mouse symbols. The CDR3 end is not reached by the read, which stops 1 residue before it; the germline J gene fills it in. The rearrangement joins TRBV20 to TRBJ1-2, with a tentative D call TRBD1 (6 bases). V lost 7 bases, J lost 0 bases, and 12 bases lay in between. CDR3 length: 13 amino acids. Looked up from germline, CDR1 is GFQATS and CDR2 is STVNSAI. CDR3 bases read: TGTGGTGGCCGGGACAATGCAAACTCCGACTACACC. Encoded protein: CGGRDNANSDYT. The entire CDR3 protein reads CGGRDNANSDYTF.

In the case of this clone: Any gene name here is a mouse gene name. The CDR3 reads CASGERDSDYTF. The CDR3 DNA, read in part, is TGTGCCAGCGGTGAGAGGGACTCCGACTACACC. The V gene is TRBV13-2, the J gene TRBJ1-2, with D uncertain. From the germline J gene comes the end of the CDR3, since the read stops 1 residue before it. Germline CDR1 and CDR2: NNHNN and SYGAGS (reference sequence). V dropped 2 bases and J dropped 3 bases, with 5 bases sitting between them. The CDR3 contains 12 residues.

As for this clone: Genes and germline are mouse. The read falls 1 residue short of the CDR3 end, and the missing part is taken from the germline J gene. This chain connects TRBV13-2 to TRBJ2-1; 10 bases agree with TRBD1. Trimming removed 7 bases from V and 2 bases from J; junction bases left unmatched: 6. The V gene's germline CDR1 is NNHNN and CDR2 SYGAGS (reference sequence). This CDR3 has 15 amino acids. The sequenced CDR3 bases are TGTGCCAGCAGTATTGGACAGGGGGACTATGCTGAGCAGTTC. Its protein product is CASSIGQGDYAEQF. The whole CDR3 protein reads CASSIGQGDYAEQFF.

On this clone itself: Gene and germline names: mouse. Coverage ceases 1 residue before the CDR3 finishes, and the germline J gene fills in the end. The chain combines TRBV4 with TRBJ2-5, with D uncertain. The ends were cut back, 4 bases at V and 0 bases at J, with 2 bases in the middle. This CDR3 is built from 12 residues. CDR1 is LGHDT, CDR2 YNNKQL, per germline (reference sequence). The CDR3 bases that were read are TGTGCCAGCAGCTCTAACCAAGACACCCAGTAC. Translation gives CASSSNQDTQY. The full CDR3 protein reads CASSSNQDTQYF. The full variable domain, with the rest looked up from reference TRBV4 and TRBJ2-5, is ETAVFQTPNYHVTQVGNEVSFNCKQTLGHDTMYWYKQDSKKLLKIMFSYNNKQLIVNETVPRRFSPQSSDKAHLNLRIKSVEPEDSAVYLCASSSNQDTQYFGPGTRLLVL.

As concerns this clone: The gene names here belong to mouse. Sequencing ends 1 residue short of the CDR3 end; the germline J gene provides the rest. This rearrangement joins TRBV31 to TRBJ2-7; TRBD2 might be the D (5 bases). Trimming stripped 1 base from V and 4 bases from J, with 8 bases between. The germline CDR1 and CDR2 sequences are GKSSPN and SITVG. This CDR3 comprises 12 residues. The sequenced CDR3 bases are TGTGCCTGGAGTCGTCTGGGATATGAACAGTAC. As protein: CAWSRLGYEQY. The entire CDR3 sequence reads CAWSRLGYEQYF.

This clone came up a few times. A read error may produce the germline difference seen at one junction end. Gene names follow the mouse nomenclature. The CDR3 goes on 1 residue after the read ends, and that part is filled in from the germline J gene. This sequence joins TRBV13-2 and TRBJ2-7; 13 positions agree with TRBD2. Germline CDR1 NNHNN, CDR2 SYGAGS (reference sequence). The CDR3 loop spans 14 amino acids. The CDR3 spells CARGRTGGAGEQYF. CDR3 bases read: TGTGCCCGCGGGAGGACTGGGGGGGCGGGGGAACAGTAC.

Comments on this clone: A read error may produce the germline difference seen at one junction end. The genes and germline here are from mouse. The CDR3 end is not reached by the read, which stops 1 residue before it; the germline J gene fills it in. The V call is TRBV29, the J call TRBJ1-1; tentatively, D is TRBD1 (6 bases). Germline values: CDR1 MSHET, CDR2 SYDVDS. The CDR3 is 13 residues long. Here the CDR3 reads CANSLRGLSEVFF. CDR3 DNA, as far as it was read: TGTGCTAACAGTTTGCGGGGGCTGTCAGAAGTCTTC. The whole variable domain, filled in from reference TRBV29 and TRBJ1-1, reads DMKVTQMPRYLIKRMGENVLLECGQDMSHETMYWYRQDPGLGLQLIYISYDVDSNSEGDIPKGYRVSRKKREHFSLILDSAKTNQTSVYFCANSLRGLSEVFFGKGTRLTVV.

Of note for this clone: The genes are named according to mouse. With the read ending 1 residue before the CDR3 end, the germline J gene is used to fill in that end. The J gene is TRBJ2-7, the V gene TRBV19, with TRBD2 matching 11 bases. This CDR3 region has 14 residues. Germline V gene data show CDR1 as FNHDT and CDR2 as SITEND (reference sequence). The junction had 2 bases not matched to a gene; V was cut back by 2 bases and J by 4 bases. The DNA read from the CDR3 is TGTGCCAGCAGTATTGACTGGGGGGGGTATGAACAGTAC. This sequence encodes CASSIDWGGYEQY. The complete CDR3 sequence is CASSIDWGGYEQYF.

Remarks on this clone: All gene names here are mouse names. The read comes to an end 1 residue before the CDR3 does, leaving the germline J gene to fill in the end. This chain joins TRBV13-1 and TRBJ1-5; a possible D gene is TRBD1 (6 bases). The CDR3 is 14 amino acids. Germline assignment: CDR1 NSHNY and CDR2 SYGAGN. Trimming took off 2 bases at V and 2 bases at J, with 8 bases between the two ends. The CDR3 loop reads CASSESGDNQAPLF. The DNA read from the CDR3 is TGTGCCAGCAGTGAGTCAGGGGACAACCAGGCTCCGCTT.

As regards this clone: Gene names refer to mouse genes. The sequenced CDR3 bases are TGTGCCAGCGGTGATGTTTGGGGGGCTGGTGCTGAGCAGTTC. Protein: CASGDVWGAGAEQF. The CDR3 as a whole reads CASGDVWGAGAEQFF. V and J are TRBV13-2 and TRBJ2-1; the D gene is possibly TRBD2 (7 bases). The read ends 1 residue before the CDR3 terminus; that terminus is restored from the germline J gene. V was clipped by 0 bases and J by 6 bases, with 13 bases between them. The CDR3 length is 15 residues. CDR1 is NNHNN and CDR2 is SYGAGS in the germline V gene (reference sequence).

With regard to this clone: The gene names here belong to mouse. The missing CDR3 end, 1 residue past where the read stops, is filled in from the germline J gene. This chain joins TRBV5 and TRBJ2-5; 11 bases line up with TRBD2. Germline values: CDR1 LGHNA, CDR2 YNLKQL (reference sequence). CDR3 length: 17 residues. Trimming at V came to 1 base and at J to 0 bases, leaving 3 bases not matched to a gene. The CDR3 sequence: CASSQGTGGLNQDTQYF. CDR3 DNA (partial): TGTGCCAGCAGCCAAGGGACTGGGGGGCTTAACCAAGACACCCAGTAC.

Remarks on this clone: These gene names are mouse names. The read falls 1 residue short of the CDR3 end, and the missing part is taken from the germline J gene. This chain links TRBV13-2 with TRBJ1-4; D is ambiguous. The V gene's germline CDR1 is NNHNN and CDR2 SYGAGS (reference sequence). The V gene lost 6 bases and the J gene lost 0 bases, with 6 bases spanning the gap. The length of the CDR3 is 13 residues. The sequenced CDR3 bases are TGTGCCAGCGCAGCAGTTTCCAACGAAAGATTATTT. Translated, it gives CASAAVSNERLF. The CDR3 reads in full as CASAAVSNERLFF.

In the case of this clone: Genes here carry mouse names. This chain's CDR3 is CGAREGDAEVFF. The sequenced CDR3 bases are TGTGGTGCTAGGGAGGGGGACGCAGAAGTCTTC. The chain has TRBV20 and TRBJ1-1, with a tentative D call TRBD1 (5 bases). The read stops 1 residue short of the end of the CDR3; the missing end is completed from the germline J gene. The CDR3 is 12 residues long. The V end lost 0 bases, the J end lost 6 bases, and 8 bases lay between the germline ends. Looked up from germline, CDR1 is GFQATS and CDR2 is STVNSAI.

For this clone: Mouse gene names apply. Read coverage stops 1 residue before the CDR3 terminus; the germline J gene supplies the remainder. The chain is built from TRBV21 and TRBJ2-7; D uncertain. TRBV21 is assigned to the ORF class and has an uncertain function. CDR3 size: 11 residues. Trimming took off 2 bases at V and 4 bases at J, with 3 bases between the two ends. CDR3 protein: CASSQKYEQYF. Incomplete CDR3 DNA: TGTGCTAGCAGTCAAAAATATGAACAGTAC.